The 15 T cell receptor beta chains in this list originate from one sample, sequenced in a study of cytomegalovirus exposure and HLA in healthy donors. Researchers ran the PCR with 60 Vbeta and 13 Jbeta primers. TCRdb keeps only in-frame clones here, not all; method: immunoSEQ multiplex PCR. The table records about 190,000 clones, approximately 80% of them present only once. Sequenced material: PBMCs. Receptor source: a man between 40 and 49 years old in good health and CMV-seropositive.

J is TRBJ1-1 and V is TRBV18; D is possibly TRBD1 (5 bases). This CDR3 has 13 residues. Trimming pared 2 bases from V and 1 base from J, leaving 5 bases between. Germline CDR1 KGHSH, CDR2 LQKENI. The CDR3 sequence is CASSPGANTEAFF. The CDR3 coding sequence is TGTGCCAGCTCACCAGGGGCGAACACTGAAGCTTTCTTT.

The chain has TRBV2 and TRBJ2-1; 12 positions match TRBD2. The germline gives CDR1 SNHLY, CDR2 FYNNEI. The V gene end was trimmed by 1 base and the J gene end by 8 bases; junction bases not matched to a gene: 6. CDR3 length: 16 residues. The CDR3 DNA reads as TGTGCCAGCAGTGAAGGACTAGCGGGAGTTTTGGATGAGCAGTTCTTC. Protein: CASSEGLAGVLDEQFF.

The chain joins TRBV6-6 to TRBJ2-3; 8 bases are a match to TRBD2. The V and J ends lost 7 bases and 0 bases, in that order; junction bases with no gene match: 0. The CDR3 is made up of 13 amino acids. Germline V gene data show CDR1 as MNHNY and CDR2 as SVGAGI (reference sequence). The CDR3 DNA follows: TGTGCCAGCAAGCGGGAGAGCACAGATACGCAGTATTTT. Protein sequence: CASKRESTDTQYF.

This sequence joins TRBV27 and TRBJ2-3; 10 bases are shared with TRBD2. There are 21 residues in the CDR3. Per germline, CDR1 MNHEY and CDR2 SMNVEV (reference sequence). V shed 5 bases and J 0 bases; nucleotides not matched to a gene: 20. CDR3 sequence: CASSQAEAPAGGQLSTDTQYF. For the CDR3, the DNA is TGTGCCAGCAGTCAAGCTGAGGCTCCAGCGGGGGGGCAATTGAGCACAGATACGCAGTATTTT.

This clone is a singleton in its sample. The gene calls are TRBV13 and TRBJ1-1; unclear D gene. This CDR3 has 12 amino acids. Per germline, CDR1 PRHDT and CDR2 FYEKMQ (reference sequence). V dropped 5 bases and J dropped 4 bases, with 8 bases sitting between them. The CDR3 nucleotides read TGTGCCAGCAGCCGTGAGAGCACTGAAGCTTTCTTT. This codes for CASSRESTEAFF.

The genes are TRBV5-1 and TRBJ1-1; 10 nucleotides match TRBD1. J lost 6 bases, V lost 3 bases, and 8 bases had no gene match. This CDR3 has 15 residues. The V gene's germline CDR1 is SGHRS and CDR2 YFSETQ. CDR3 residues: CASSSRDRGRAEAFF. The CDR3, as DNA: TGCGCCAGCAGCTCCCGGGACAGGGGACGGGCTGAAGCTTTCTTT. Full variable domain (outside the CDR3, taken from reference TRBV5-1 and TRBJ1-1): KAGVTQTPRYLIKTRGQQVTLSCSPISGHRSVSWYQQTPGQGLQFLFEYFSETQRNKGNFPGRFSGRQFSNSRSEMNVSTLELGDSALYLCASSSRDRGRAEAFFGQGTRLTVV.

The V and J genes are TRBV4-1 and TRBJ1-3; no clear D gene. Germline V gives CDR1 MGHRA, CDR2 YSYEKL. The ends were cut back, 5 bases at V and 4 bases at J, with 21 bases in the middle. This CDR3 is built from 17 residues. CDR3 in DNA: TGCGCCAGCAGCTTTAGCACCGACGGAGAAGGCGGAAACACCATATATTTT. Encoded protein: CASSFSTDGEGGNTIYF.

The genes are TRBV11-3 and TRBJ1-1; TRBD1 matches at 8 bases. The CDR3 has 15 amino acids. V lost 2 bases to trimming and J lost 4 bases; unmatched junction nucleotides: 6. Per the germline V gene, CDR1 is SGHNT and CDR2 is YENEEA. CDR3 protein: CASSLTSTGGTEAFF. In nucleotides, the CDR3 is TGTGCCAGCAGCTTAACGTCCACAGGGGGCACTGAAGCTTTCTTT.

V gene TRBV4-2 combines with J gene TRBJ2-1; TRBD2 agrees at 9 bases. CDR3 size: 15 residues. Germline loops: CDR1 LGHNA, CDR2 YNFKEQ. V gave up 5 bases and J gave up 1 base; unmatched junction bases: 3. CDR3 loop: CASSLTSGSYNEQFF. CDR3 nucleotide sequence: TGTGCCAGCAGCTTGACTAGCGGTTCCTACAATGAGCAGTTCTTC.

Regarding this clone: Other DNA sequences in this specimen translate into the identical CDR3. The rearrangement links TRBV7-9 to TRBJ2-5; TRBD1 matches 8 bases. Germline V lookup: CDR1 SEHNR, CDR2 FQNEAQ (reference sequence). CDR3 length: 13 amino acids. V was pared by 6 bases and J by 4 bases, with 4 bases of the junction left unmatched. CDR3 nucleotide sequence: TGTGCCAGCAGTCCAGGGGGCGGAGAGACCCAGTACTTC. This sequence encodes CASSPGGGETQYF.

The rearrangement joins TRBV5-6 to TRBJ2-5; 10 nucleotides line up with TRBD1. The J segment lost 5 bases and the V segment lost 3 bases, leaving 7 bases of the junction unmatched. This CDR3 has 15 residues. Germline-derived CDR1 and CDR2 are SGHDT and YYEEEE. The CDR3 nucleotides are TGTGCCAGCAGCTGGACAGGGGGAAGGATTGAGACCCAGTACTTC. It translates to CASSWTGGRIETQYF.

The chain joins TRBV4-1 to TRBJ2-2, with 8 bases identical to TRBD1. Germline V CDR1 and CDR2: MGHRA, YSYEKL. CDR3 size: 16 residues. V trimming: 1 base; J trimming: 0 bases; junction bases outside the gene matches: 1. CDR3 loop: CASSQGDRTNTGELFF. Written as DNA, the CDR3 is TGCGCCAGCAGCCAAGGGGACAGGACGAACACCGGGGAGCTGTTTTTT.

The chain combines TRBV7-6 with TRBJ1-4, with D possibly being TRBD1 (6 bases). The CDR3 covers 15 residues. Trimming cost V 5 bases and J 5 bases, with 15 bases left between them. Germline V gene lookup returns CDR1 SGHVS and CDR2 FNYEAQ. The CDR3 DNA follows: TGTGCCAGCAGCCCACAGGGTCTGCAGAATGAAAAACTGTTTTTT. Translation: CASSPQGLQNEKLFF.

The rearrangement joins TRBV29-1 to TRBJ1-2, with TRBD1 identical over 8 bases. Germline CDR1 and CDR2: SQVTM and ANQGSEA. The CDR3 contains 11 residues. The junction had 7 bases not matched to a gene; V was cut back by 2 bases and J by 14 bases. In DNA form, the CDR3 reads TGCAGCGTTGAACCGGACAGGGATGGGACCTTC. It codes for CSVEPDRDGTF.

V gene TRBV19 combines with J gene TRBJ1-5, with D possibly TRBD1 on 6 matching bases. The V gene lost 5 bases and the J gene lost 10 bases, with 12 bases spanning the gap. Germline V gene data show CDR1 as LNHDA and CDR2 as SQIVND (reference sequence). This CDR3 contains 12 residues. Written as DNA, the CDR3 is TGTGCCAGTAGTCAGCCCAGGGGCCCCCAGCATTTT. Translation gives CASSQPRGPQHF.